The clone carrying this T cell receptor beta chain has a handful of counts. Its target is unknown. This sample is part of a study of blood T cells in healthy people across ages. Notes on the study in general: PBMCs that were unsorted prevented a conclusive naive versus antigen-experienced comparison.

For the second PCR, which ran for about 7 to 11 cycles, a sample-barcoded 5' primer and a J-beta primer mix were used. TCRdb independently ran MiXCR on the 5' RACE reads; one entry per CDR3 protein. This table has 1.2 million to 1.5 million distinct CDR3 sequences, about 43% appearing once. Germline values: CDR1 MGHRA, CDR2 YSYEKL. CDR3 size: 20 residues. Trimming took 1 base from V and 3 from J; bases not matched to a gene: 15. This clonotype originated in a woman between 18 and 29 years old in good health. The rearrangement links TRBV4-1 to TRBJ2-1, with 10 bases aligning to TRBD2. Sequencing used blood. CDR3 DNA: TGCGCCAGCAGCCAAGGTCCGCGCCGAGAAGCGGGAGGGAACTACAATGAGCAGTTCTTC. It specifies CASSQGPRREAGGNYNEQFF.